The clone carrying this T cell receptor beta chain was counted a few times. With a J-beta primer mix and a sample-barcoded 5' primer, a second PCR ran roughly 6 to 11 cycles. From each sample, at least 3 million paired-end reads containing CDR3 were obtained. Using its own MiXCR run on the 5' RACE reads, TCRdb lists one record per CDR3 protein. The sample lists some 1.5 million distinct CDR3 sequences, about 28% occurring once. Caucasian, healthy and from Russia, the donors were aged between 6 and 90. Per sample, a minimum of 7 million PBMCs were isolated. The data derive from a study of blood T cells in healthy people across ages. Study summary: Capture by template switching was about one barcoded beta molecule per two T cells.

The germline CDR1 and CDR2 sequences are SGHVS and FQNEAQ. There are 14 residues in the CDR3. Trimming removed 4 bases at V and 3 bases at J, with 13 bases between. The sample was blood. The chain recombines TRBV7-8 with TRBJ2-7, with D tentatively TRBD2 (6 bases). The TCR was taken from a woman aged 25 to 39 in good health. The CDR3 reads CASSSSANNYEQYF. CDR3 bases: TGTGCCAGCAGCTCTAGCGCGAACAACTACGAGCAGTACTTC. The complete variable domain, with remaining parts taken from reference TRBV7-8 and TRBJ2-7, reads GAGVSQSPRYKVAKRGQDVALRCDPISGHVSLFWYQQALGQGPEFLTYFQNEAQLDKSGLPSDRFFAERPEGSVSTLKIQRTQQEDSAVYLCASSSSANNYEQYFGPGTRLTVT.